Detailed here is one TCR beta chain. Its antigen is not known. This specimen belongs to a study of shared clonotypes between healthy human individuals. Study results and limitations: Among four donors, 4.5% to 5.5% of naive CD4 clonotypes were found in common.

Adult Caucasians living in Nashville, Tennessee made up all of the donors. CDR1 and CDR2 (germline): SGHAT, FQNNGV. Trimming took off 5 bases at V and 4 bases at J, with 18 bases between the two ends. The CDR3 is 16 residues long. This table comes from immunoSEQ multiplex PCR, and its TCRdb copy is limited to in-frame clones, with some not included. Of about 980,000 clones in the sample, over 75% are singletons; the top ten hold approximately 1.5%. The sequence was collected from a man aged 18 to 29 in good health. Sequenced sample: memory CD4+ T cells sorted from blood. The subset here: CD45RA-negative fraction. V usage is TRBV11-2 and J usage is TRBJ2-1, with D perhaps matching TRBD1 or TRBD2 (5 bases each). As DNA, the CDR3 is TGTGCCAGCAGCCTGACTACCGGGACCACATACAATGAGCAGTTCTTC. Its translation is CASSLTTGTTYNEQFF.